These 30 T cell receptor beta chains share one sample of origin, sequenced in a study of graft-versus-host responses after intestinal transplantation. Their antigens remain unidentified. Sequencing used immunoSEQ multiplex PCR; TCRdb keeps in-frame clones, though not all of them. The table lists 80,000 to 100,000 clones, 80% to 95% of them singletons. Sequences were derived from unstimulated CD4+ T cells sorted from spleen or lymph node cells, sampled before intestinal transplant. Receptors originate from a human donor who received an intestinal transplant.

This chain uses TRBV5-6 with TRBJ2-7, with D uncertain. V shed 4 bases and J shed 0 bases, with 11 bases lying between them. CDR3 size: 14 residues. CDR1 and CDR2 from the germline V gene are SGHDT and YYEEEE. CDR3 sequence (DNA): TGTGCCAGCAGCGGTCGGTGGAGCTCCTACGAGCAGTACTTC. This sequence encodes CASSGRWSSYEQYF.

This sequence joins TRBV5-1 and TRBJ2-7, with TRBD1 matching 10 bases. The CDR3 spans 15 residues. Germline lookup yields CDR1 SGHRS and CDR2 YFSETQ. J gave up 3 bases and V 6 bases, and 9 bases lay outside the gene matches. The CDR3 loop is CASKLDGTGDYEQYF. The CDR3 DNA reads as TGCGCCAGCAAGCTTGACGGGACAGGGGACTACGAGCAGTACTTC.

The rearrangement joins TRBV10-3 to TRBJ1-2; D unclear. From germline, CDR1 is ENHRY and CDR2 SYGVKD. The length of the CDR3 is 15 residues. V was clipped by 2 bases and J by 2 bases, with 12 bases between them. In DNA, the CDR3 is TGTGCCATCAGTGAGGCGGTGGTGGAAAACTATGGCTACACCTTC. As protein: CAISEAVVENYGYTF.

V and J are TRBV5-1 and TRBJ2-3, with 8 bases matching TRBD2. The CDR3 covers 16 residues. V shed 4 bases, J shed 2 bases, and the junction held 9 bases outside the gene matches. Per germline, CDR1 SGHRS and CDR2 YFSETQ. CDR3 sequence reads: CASSNVSGVNTDTQYF. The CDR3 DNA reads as TGCGCCAGCAGCAACGTTAGCGGGGTAAACACAGATACGCAGTATTTT.

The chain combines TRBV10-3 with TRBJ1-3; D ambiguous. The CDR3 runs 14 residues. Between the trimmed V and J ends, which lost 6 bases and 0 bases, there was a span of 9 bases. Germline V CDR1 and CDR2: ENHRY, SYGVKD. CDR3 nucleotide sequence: TGTGCCATCAGCCGACTAGTCTCTGGAAACACCATATATTTT. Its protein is CAISRLVSGNTIYF.

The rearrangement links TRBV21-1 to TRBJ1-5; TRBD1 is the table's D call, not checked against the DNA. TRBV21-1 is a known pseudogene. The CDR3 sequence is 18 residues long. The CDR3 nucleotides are TGTGCCAGCAGGGGGGACAGAGGGGACACGTATAGCAATCAGCCCCAGCATTTT. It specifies CASRGDRGDTYSNQPQHF.

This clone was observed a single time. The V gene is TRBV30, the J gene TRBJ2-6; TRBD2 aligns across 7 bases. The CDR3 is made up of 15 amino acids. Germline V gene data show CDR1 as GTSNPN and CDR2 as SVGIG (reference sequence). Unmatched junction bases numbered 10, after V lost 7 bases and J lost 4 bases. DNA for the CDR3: TGTGCCTCAAAAATGGGAGGGCCAGGGGCCAACGTCCTGACTTTC. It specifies CASKMGGPGANVLTF.

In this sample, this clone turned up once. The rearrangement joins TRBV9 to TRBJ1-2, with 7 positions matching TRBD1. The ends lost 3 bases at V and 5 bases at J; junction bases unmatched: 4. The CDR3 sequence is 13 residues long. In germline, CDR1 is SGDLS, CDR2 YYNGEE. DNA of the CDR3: TGTGCCAGCAGCGGACAGGGTGGTTATGGCTACACCTTC. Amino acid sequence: CASSGQGGYGYTF.

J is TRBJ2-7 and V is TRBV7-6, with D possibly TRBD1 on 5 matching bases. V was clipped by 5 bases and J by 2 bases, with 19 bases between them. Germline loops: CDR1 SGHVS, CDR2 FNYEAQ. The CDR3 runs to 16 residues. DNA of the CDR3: TGTGCCAGCAGCCCCTTTACGGCCACAGGCCCCTACGAGCAGTACTTC. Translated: CASSPFTATGPYEQYF.

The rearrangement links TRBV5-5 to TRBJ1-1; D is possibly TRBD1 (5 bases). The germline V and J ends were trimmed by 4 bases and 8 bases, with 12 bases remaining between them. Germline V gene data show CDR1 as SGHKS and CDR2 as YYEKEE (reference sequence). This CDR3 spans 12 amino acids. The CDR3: CASSPDIGEAFF. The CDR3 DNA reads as TGTGCCAGCAGCCCGGACATCGGGGAAGCTTTCTTT.

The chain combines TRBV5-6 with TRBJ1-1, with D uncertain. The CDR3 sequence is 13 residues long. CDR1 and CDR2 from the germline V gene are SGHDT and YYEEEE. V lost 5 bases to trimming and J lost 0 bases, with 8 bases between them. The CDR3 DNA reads TGTGCCAGCAGGCCGGGTATGAACACTGAAGCTTTCTTT. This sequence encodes CASRPGMNTEAFF.

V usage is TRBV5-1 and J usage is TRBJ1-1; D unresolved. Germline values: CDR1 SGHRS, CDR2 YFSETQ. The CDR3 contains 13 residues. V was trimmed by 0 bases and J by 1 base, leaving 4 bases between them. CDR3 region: CASSLDWNTEAFF. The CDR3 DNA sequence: TGCGCCAGCAGCTTGGACTGGAACACTGAAGCTTTCTTT.

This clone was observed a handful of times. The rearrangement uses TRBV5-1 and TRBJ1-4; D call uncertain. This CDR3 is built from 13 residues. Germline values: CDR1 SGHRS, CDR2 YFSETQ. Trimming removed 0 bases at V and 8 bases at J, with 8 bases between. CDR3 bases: TGCGCCAGCAGCTTGGTGCCGGAGGAAAAACTGTTTTTT. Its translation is CASSLVPEEKLFF.

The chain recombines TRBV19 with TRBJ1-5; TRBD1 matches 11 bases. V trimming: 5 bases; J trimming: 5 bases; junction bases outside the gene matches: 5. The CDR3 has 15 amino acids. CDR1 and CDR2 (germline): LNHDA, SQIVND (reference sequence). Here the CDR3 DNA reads TGTGCCAGTAGTGAAGGACAGGGGGCACATCAGCCCCAGCATTTT. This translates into CASSEGQGAHQPQHF.

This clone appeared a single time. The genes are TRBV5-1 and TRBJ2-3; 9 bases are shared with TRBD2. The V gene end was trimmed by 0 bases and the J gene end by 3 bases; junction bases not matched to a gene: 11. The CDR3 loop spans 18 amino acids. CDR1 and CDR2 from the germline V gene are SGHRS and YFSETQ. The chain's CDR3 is CASSLAFIASGETDTQYF. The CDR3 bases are TGCGCCAGCAGCTTGGCCTTTATTGCTAGCGGGGAAACAGATACGCAGTATTTT.

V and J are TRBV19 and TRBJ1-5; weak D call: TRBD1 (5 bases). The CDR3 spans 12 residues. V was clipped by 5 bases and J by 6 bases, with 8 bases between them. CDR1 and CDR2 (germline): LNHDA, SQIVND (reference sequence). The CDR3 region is CASSLQGQPQHF. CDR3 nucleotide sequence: TGTGCCAGTAGTTTGCAGGGTCAGCCCCAGCATTTT. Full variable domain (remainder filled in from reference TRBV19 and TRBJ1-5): DGGITQSPKYLFRKEGQNVTLSCEQNLNHDAMYWYRQDPGQGLRLIYYSQIVNDFQKGDIAEGYSVSREKKESFPLTVTSAQKNPTAFYLCASSLQGQPQHFGDGTRLSIL.

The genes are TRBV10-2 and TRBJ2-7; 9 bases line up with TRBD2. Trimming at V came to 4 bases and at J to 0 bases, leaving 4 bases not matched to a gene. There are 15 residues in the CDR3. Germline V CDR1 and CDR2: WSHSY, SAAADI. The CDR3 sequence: CASSGGSGSSYEQYF. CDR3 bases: TGCGCCAGCAGTGGTGGTAGCGGGAGCTCCTACGAGCAGTACTTC.

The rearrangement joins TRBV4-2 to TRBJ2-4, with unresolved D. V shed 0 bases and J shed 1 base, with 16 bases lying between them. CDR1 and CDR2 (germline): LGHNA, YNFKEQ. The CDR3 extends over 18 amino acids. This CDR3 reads CASSQDLGSRTAKNIQYF. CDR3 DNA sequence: TGTGCCAGCAGCCAAGATCTCGGTAGCCGCACTGCCAAAAACATTCAGTACTTC.

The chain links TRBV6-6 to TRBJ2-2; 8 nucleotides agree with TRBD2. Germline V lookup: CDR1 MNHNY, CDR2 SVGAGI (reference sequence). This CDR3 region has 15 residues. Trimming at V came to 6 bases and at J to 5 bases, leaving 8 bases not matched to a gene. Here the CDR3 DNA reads TGTGCCAGCAGCACCCCTAGCGGGCGAACCGGGGAGCTGTTTTTT. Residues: CASSTPSGRTGELFF.

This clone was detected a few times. The CDR3 nucleotides read TGTGCCAGCAGTCCTAGGAGGGCGAGGGAGACTGAAGCTTTCTTT. This codes for CASSPRRARETEAFF. The chain carries TRBV2 and TRBJ1-1; no clear D. The CDR3 consists of 15 residues. Germline CDR1 SNHLY, CDR2 FYNNEI. V lost 5 bases, J lost 5 bases, and 18 bases lay in between.

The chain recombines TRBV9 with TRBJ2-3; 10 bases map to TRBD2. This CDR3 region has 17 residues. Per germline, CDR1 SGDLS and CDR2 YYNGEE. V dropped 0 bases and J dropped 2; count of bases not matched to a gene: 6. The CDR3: CASSVASTSGNTDTQYF. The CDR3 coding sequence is TGTGCCAGCAGCGTAGCTAGTACTAGCGGGAACACAGATACGCAGTATTTT.

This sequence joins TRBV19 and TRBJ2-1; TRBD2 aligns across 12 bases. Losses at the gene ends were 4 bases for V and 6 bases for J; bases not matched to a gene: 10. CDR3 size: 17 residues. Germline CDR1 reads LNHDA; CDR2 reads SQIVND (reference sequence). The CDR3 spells CASSTQILAGGPNEQFF. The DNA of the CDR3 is TGTGCCAGTAGTACCCAGATTCTAGCGGGGGGGCCCAATGAGCAGTTCTTC.

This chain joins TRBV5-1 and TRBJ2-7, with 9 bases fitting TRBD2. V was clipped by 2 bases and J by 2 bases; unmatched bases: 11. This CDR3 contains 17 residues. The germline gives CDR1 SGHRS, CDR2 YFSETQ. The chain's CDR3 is CASSLTLSGSVAYEQYF. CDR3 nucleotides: TGCGCCAGCAGCTTAACCCTTAGCGGGAGCGTCGCCTACGAGCAGTACTTC. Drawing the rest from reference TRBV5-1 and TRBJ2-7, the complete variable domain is KAGVTQTPRYLIKTRGQQVTLSCSPISGHRSVSWYQQTPGQGLQFLFEYFSETQRNKGNFPGRFSGRQFSNSRSEMNVSTLELGDSALYLCASSLTLSGSVAYEQYFGPGTRLTVT.

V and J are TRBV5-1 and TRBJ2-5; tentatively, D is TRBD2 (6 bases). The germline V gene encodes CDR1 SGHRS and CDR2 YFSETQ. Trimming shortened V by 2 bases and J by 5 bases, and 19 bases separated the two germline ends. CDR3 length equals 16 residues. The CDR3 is CASSFERALTGETQYF. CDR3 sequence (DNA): TGCGCCAGCAGCTTTGAGCGGGCGTTAACGGGGGAGACCCAGTACTTC.

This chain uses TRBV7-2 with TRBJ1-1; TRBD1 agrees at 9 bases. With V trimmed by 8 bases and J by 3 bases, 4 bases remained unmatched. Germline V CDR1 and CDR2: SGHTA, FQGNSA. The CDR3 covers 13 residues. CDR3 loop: CASGTGRDTEAFF. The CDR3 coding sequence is TGTGCCAGCGGGACAGGGAGGGACACTGAAGCTTTCTTT.

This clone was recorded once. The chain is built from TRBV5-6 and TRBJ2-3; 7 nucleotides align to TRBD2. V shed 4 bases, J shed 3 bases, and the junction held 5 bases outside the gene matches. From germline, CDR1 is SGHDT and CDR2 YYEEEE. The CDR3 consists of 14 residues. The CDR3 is CASSPTGGTDTQYF. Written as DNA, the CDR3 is TGTGCCAGCAGCCCCACGGGAGGAACAGATACGCAGTATTTT.

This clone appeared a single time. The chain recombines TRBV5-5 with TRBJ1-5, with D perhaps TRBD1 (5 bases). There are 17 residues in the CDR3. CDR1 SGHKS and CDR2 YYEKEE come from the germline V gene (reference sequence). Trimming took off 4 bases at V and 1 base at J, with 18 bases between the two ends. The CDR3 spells CASSQRRGGLSNQPQHF. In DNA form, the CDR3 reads TGTGCCAGCAGCCAACGGCGGGGGGGATTGAGCAATCAGCCCCAGCATTTT.

CDR3 sequence reads: CASRPPGQGIFWSYEQYF. The CDR3 DNA reads as TGTGCCAGCAGGCCGCCGGGACAGGGGATTTTTTGGTCCTACGAGCAGTACTTC. The V call is TRBV2, the J call TRBJ2-7; 10 bases match TRBD1. CDR1 and CDR2 (germline): SNHLY, FYNNEI. After removal of 6 bases from V and 1 base from J, the junction contained 15 bases not matched to a gene. CDR3 length: 18 residues.

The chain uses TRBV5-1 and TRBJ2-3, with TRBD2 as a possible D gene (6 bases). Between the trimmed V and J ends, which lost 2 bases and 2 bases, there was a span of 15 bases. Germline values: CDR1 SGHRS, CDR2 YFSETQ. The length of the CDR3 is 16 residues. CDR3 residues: CASSFTTGGATDTQYF. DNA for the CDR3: TGCGCCAGCAGCTTCACGACTGGAGGGGCCACAGATACGCAGTATTTT.

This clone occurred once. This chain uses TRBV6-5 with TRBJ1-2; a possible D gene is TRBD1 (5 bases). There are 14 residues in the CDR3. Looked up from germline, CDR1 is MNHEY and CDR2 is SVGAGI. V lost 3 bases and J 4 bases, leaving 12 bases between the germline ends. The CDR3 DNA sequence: TGTGCCAGCAGTTATCGGGGGGATGTCTATGGCTACACCTTC. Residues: CASSYRGDVYGYTF.